This T cell receptor beta chain was sequenced in a study of T cells in localized non-small cell lung cancer. As for this clone: Its antigen is currently unknown.

Assay used: immunoSEQ multiplex PCR; TCRdb lists only in-frame clones, some missing. The data contain some 24,000 clones, roughly 90% of them singletons. Findings of the study overall: The study linked higher blood T cell density to longer overall survival. Sequencing covered just one tumor region, so heterogeneity cannot be ruled out. In uninvolved adjacent lung, T cell clonality reached its highest value, exceeding tumor. Adjacent lung had a median roughly 58 of the 100 largest tumor clones.

The trim removed 1 base at V and 4 bases at J, leaving 10 bases unmatched. Germline V gene sequence: CDR1 SGHTA, CDR2 FQGTGA. The CDR3 is 17 amino acids. Sequences were derived from peripheral blood, sampled before any cancer treatment. V gene TRBV7-3 combines with J gene TRBJ2-3, with 8 nucleotides matching TRBD2. This sequence was found in a man aged 40 to 70 with stage III squamous cell lung carcinoma. The CDR3 bases are TGTGCCAGCAGCTTAATACCGGGACTAGTGGGAGCAGATACGCAGTATTTT. Protein sequence: CASSLIPGLVGADTQYF.